These 16 T cell receptor beta chains share one sample of origin, sequenced in a study of metastatic and nonmetastatic thyroid tumors. TCRdb reprocessed the PCR reads via MiXCR. The sample carries about 12,000 clones, about 31% recorded once. Before thyroid surgery, none of the patients had received any treatment. Sequencing was performed on tumor tissue. These receptors all stem from a female donor with papillary thyroid cancer or a benign thyroid nodule (not recorded which). Some clones in this sample may be carry-over from other donors' samples.

The chain couples TRBV7-9 to TRBJ2-3; no definite D call. V gave up 7 bases and J gave up 4 bases, with 9 bases separating them. The CDR3 loop spans 12 amino acids. Looked up from germline, CDR1 is SEHNR and CDR2 is FQNEAQ (reference sequence). Here the CDR3 DNA reads TGTGCCAGCACCGTATGGGCAGATACGCAGTATTTT. This sequence encodes CASTVWADTQYF.

Only a few counts were recorded for this clone. The genes are TRBV6-1 and TRBJ2-3; 9 nucleotides match TRBD2. The CDR3 runs 14 residues. Germline trimming cut 8 bases from V and 5 bases from J; bases unmatched to any gene: 8. Germline CDR1 is MNHNS and CDR2 is SASEGT. Here the CDR3 reads CASGRGRAQDTQYF. The DNA for the CDR3 is TGTGCCAGCGGTCGCGGGAGGGCTCAAGATACGCAGTATTTT.

This clone was picked up many times. The chain combines TRBV20-1 with TRBJ2-3, with D unresolved. Looked up from germline, CDR1 is DFQATT and CDR2 is SNEGSKA (reference sequence). Trimming left V 5 bases short and J 6 bases short, with 21 bases between. CDR3 length: 15 amino acids. The CDR3, as DNA: TGCAGTGCTCCTAGATTGGAGCCCTCTCCGGATACGCAGTATTTT. Encoded protein: CSAPRLEPSPDTQYF.

This clone came up a few times. The chain links TRBV27 to TRBJ1-1, with a tentative D call TRBD1 (5 bases). With 2 bases removed from V and 5 bases from J, the gap between germline ends came to 12 bases. This CDR3 is 14 amino acids long. The germline CDR1 and CDR2 sequences are MNHEY and SMNVEV (reference sequence). This CDR3 reads CASSLEGLSTEAFF. In DNA, the CDR3 is TGTGCCAGCAGTTTAGAGGGGCTTTCGACTGAAGCTTTCTTT.

This clone is deemed medium-sized (0.01 to 0.1%). The DNA for the CDR3 is TGTGCCAGCAGTGGACAAGGGACAGCGCCCTACGAGCAGTACTTC. It encodes CASSGQGTAPYEQYF. The rearrangement links TRBV6-1 to TRBJ2-7, with 7 bases identical to TRBD1. Unmatched junction bases numbered 8, after V lost 4 bases and J lost 2 bases. This CDR3 region has 15 residues. CDR1 and CDR2 from the germline V gene are MNHNS and SASEGT.

The sample holds a few counts of this clone. The chain links TRBV27 to TRBJ2-6, with a possible D match to TRBD2 (5 bases). The V gene lost 2 bases and the J gene lost 0 bases, with 11 bases spanning the gap. Germline values: CDR1 MNHEY, CDR2 SMNVEV (reference sequence). The CDR3 is 17 residues long. CDR3 coding DNA: TGTGCCAGCAGTTTAGGGCAGCGGAACTCTGGGGCCAACGTCCTGACTTTC. Its translation: CASSLGQRNSGANVLTF.

This clone came up many times. With a much larger clone just one base away, this may be a read error. This sequence joins TRBV6-1 and TRBJ2-1, with D hard to call. The CDR3 extends over 13 amino acids. Germline-derived CDR1 and CDR2 are MNHNS and SASEGT. The CDR3 reads CASSRTRFEHQLF. The CDR3 nucleotides read TGTGCCAGCAGCCGAACCCGGTTTGAGCACCAGCTCTTC.

This clone is judged medium-sized. V is TRBV27 and J is TRBJ2-3; no clear D. V was clipped by 2 bases and J by 0 bases, with 6 bases between them. Germline V lookup: CDR1 MNHEY, CDR2 SMNVEV (reference sequence). The CDR3 is 14 residues long. CDR3 amino acids: CASSLGGSTDTQYF. CDR3 sequence (DNA): TGTGCCAGCAGTTTAGGCGGTAGCACAGATACGCAGTATTTT.

This clone was counted only a few times. This chain uses TRBV10-3 with TRBJ2-1; 9 bases fit TRBD1. Germline CDR1 is ENHRY and CDR2 is SYGVKD. V shed 11 bases, J shed 7 bases, and the junction held 12 bases outside the gene matches. This CDR3 comprises 14 residues. Here the CDR3 reads CASQGAGVGNEQFF. CDR3 in DNA: TGTGCCTCACAGGGGGCGGGAGTTGGTAATGAGCAGTTCTTC.

The chain has TRBV27 and TRBJ1-6; D remains ambiguous. CDR3 length: 12 residues. V was clipped by 9 bases and J by 16 bases, with 19 bases between them. Germline loops: CDR1 MNHEY, CDR2 SMNVEV (reference sequence). CDR3 nucleotides: TGTGCCAGTTCTAACCCGGATTCACAACTCCACTTT. It specifies CASSNPDSQLHF.

In this sample, this clone turned up a few times. Mismatch with germline at one junction end may stem from a read error. The chain recombines TRBV6-5 with TRBJ1-1; unclear D gene. Germline V gives CDR1 MNHEY, CDR2 SVGAGI. The CDR3 spans 14 residues. CDR3 in amino acids: CASGYKARNTEAFF. CDR3 bases: TGCGCCAGCGGTTACAAGGCGAGGAACACTGAAGCTTTCTTT.

The V call is TRBV11-2, the J call TRBJ2-1; no clear D. Trimming stripped 0 bases from V and 1 base from J, with 7 bases between. The CDR3 runs 15 residues. In germline, CDR1 is SGHAT, CDR2 FQNNGV. CDR3: CASSLDIQSYNEQFF. In nucleotides, the CDR3 is TGTGCCAGCAGCTTAGATATACAGTCCTACAATGAGCAGTTCTTC. The full variable domain, with the rest looked up from reference TRBV11-2 and TRBJ2-1, is EAGVAQSPRYKIIEKRQSVAFWCNPISGHATLYWYQQILGQGPKLLIQFQNNGVVDDSQLPKDRFSAERLKGVDSTLKIQPAKLEDSAVYLCASSLDIQSYNEQFFGPGTRLTVL.

This clone has at least ten counts. Different DNA sequences within this sample yield the same CDR3. This sequence joins TRBV4-2 and TRBJ1-1, with TRBD1 matching over 7 bases. From germline, CDR1 is LGHNA and CDR2 YNFKEQ. CDR3 length: 13 amino acids. J gave up 9 bases and V 2 bases, and 6 bases lay outside the gene matches. CDR3 protein: CASSQPEQGKAFF. CDR3 nucleotide sequence: TGTGCCAGCAGCCAACCTGAACAGGGGAAAGCTTTCTTT.

V usage is TRBV9 and J usage is TRBJ1-1; 8 bases are shared with TRBD1. This CDR3 is 16 amino acids long. V shed 0 bases, J shed 4 bases, and the junction held 8 bases outside the gene matches. CDR1 is SGDLS, CDR2 YYNGEE, per germline. CDR3 protein: CASSVVINTGGTEAFF. In nucleotides, the CDR3 is TGTGCCAGCAGCGTAGTTATCAACACAGGGGGCACTGAAGCTTTCTTT.

This clone was seen once. V is TRBV28 and J is TRBJ2-5; D might be TRBD2 (6 bases). Germline V lookup: CDR1 MDHEN, CDR2 SYDVKM. Trimming removed 4 bases at V and 5 bases at J, with 14 bases between. The length of the CDR3 is 14 residues. The CDR3 region is CASSSGGVQETQYF. In nucleotides, the CDR3 is TGTGCCAGCAGTTCAGGCGGGGTCCAGGAGACCCAGTACTTC.

As to this clone: A read error may produce the germline difference seen at one junction end. The chain carries TRBV27 and TRBJ2-2; tentative D call: TRBD1 (6 bases). Germline V gene sequence: CDR1 MNHEY, CDR2 SMNVEV (reference sequence). CDR3 size: 17 residues. CDR3 sequence reads: CASSLRQVARGTGELFF. For the CDR3, the DNA is TGTGCCAGCAGTTTACGACAGGTGGCGCGAGGCACCGGTGAGCTGTTTTTT.